This passage covers 9 T cell receptor beta chains from one sample sequenced in a study of cytomegalovirus exposure and HLA in healthy donors. Sequencing was performed with immunoSEQ multiplex PCR; in TCRdb, only in-frame clones are kept and a portion is missing. This table has hundreds of thousands of clones, 65% to 85% appearing once. Sequencing was performed on PBMCs. The receptors here all came from a woman under 40 in good health and CMV-seropositive.

The chain uses TRBV4-2 and TRBJ1-1; D remains unclear. Trimming stripped 6 bases from V and 2 bases from J, with 16 bases between. The germline V gene has CDR1 LGHNA and CDR2 YNFKEQ. CDR3 length equals 15 residues. The CDR3 reads CASRERIGGNTEAFF. The CDR3 DNA sequence: TGTGCCAGCAGAGAACGGATTGGCGGTAACACTGAAGCTTTCTTT.

The chain is built from TRBV5-1 and TRBJ2-2; D call uncertain. Trimming stripped 6 bases from V and 8 bases from J, with 11 bases between. CDR3 length equals 12 residues. In germline, CDR1 is SGHRS, CDR2 YFSETQ. For the CDR3, the DNA is TGCGCCAGCACCTCCCTTGAGGGGGAGCTGTTTTTT. It yields the protein CASTSLEGELFF.

In this sample, this clone turned up many times. The V and J genes are TRBV19 and TRBJ1-3; 7 nucleotides line up with TRBD1. CDR1 and CDR2 (germline): LNHDA, SQIVND (reference sequence). This CDR3 contains 16 residues. Unmatched junction bases numbered 4, after V lost 1 base and J lost 1 base. The CDR3 region has the DNA TGTGCCAGTAGTATAGTTGGGACAGAATCTGGAAACACCATATATTTT. It encodes CASSIVGTESGNTIYF.

This clone was counted only a few times. This chain links TRBV5-1 with TRBJ2-7; D is tentatively TRBD1 or TRBD2 (5 bases each). Trimming stripped 4 bases from V and 3 bases from J, with 11 bases between. The CDR3 spans 13 residues. Per the germline V gene, CDR1 is SGHRS and CDR2 is YFSETQ. The CDR3 is CASSPGPNYEQYF. CDR3 bases: TGCGCCAGCAGCCCGGGACCTAACTACGAGCAGTACTTC.

V is TRBV7-8 and J is TRBJ1-5, with 7 bases matching TRBD1. The CDR3 is 15 residues long. V dropped 3 bases and J dropped 4; count of bases not matched to a gene: 6. Germline assignment: CDR1 SGHVS and CDR2 FQNEAQ. The CDR3 spells CASSLRDSLNQPQHF. Here the CDR3 DNA reads TGTGCCAGCAGCTTGAGGGACAGCTTAAATCAGCCCCAGCATTTT.

The chain has TRBV9 and TRBJ2-2, with no clear D. The CDR3 loop spans 16 amino acids. V lost 4 bases and J lost 2, with 15 bases in between. The V gene's germline CDR1 is SGDLS and CDR2 YYNGEE. CDR3 DNA: TGTGCCAGCAGCCCCGTAGCCCGAAAAAACACCGGGGAGCTGTTTTTT. It encodes CASSPVARKNTGELFF.

The chain carries TRBV5-1 and TRBJ2-3; the D gene is possibly TRBD1 (6 bases). The germline CDR1 and CDR2 sequences are SGHRS and YFSETQ. The CDR3 loop spans 15 amino acids. V was pared by 3 bases and J by 3 bases, with 14 bases between. The CDR3 DNA reads as TGCGCCAGCAGCTCGGGACATCCAGGTACAGATACGCAGTATTTT. It codes for CASSSGHPGTDTQYF.

V and J are TRBV27 and TRBJ2-1; D gene uncertain. V dropped 2 bases and J dropped 5 bases, with 19 bases sitting between them. Per the germline V gene, CDR1 is MNHEY and CDR2 is SMNVEV (reference sequence). This CDR3 has 17 amino acids. The DNA for the CDR3 is TGTGCCAGCAGTTTAACCCCCCAGAGCCCCATTCACAATGAGCAGTTCTTC. Translated: CASSLTPQSPIHNEQFF.

J is TRBJ1-1 and V is TRBV15; 8 bases fit TRBD1. The J segment lost 7 bases and the V segment lost 2 bases, leaving 6 bases of the junction unmatched. This CDR3 region has 14 residues. Germline assignment: CDR1 LNHNV and CDR2 YYDKDF (reference sequence). This CDR3 is CATSRLRGRVEAFF. The CDR3 nucleotides are TGTGCCACCAGCAGACTCAGGGGGCGGGTTGAAGCTTTCTTT. Supplemented by reference TRBV15 and TRBJ1-1, the full variable domain reads DAMVIQNPRYQVTQFGKPVTLSCSQTLNHNVMYWYQQKSSQAPKLLFHYYDKDFNNEADTPDNFQSRRPNTSFCFLDIRSPGLGDTAMYLCATSRLRGRVEAFFGQGTRLTVV.